The clone carrying this T cell receptor beta chain was observed a few times. Germline V gene lookup returns CDR1 KGHSH and CDR2 LQKENI. This CDR3 comprises 13 residues. TCRdb's table, derived via immunoSEQ multiplex PCR, lists solely in-frame clones and lacks some. The sample lists some 530,000 clones, about 84% seen once, with approximately 12% in the top ten. This entry is derived from a study of shared clonotypes between healthy human individuals. Specimen: PBMCs. The sequence came from a woman aged 40 to 55 in good health. Some clones in this sample may be carry-over from other donors' samples. This chain joins TRBV18 and TRBJ2-5; D may be TRBD1 or TRBD2 (5 bases each). The J call may be in error: the DNA end matches TRBJ2-7 better. The CDR3 protein is CASSPPGAYEQYF. CDR3 DNA sequence: TGTGCCAGCTCACCACCGGGGGCCTACGAGCAGTACTTC.